These 24 T cell receptor beta chains came from one sample sequenced in a study of blood T cell repertoires in COVID-19. Data came from immunoSEQ multiplex PCR; TCRdb stores just in-frame clones and leaves some out. The sample lists 150,000 to 200,000 clones, around nine tenths occurring once. Sequencing was carried out using PBMCs or T cells enriched from blood (not recorded which). Source of these receptors: a woman aged 45 to 65 who had recovered from COVID-19.

V and J are TRBV7-8 and TRBJ2-1; no firm D call. The V gene lost 1 base and the J gene lost 0 bases, with 10 bases spanning the gap. CDR3 size: 16 residues. From germline, CDR1 is SGHVS and CDR2 FQNEAQ. This CDR3 is CASSLVEASSYNEQFF. DNA for the CDR3: TGTGCCAGCAGCTTAGTTGAGGCAAGCTCCTACAATGAGCAGTTCTTC.

The chain has TRBV14 and TRBJ2-1, with 10 bases fitting TRBD2. Losses at the gene ends were 2 bases for V and 5 bases for J; bases not matched to a gene: 6. In germline, CDR1 is SGHDN, CDR2 FVKESK. The CDR3 has 16 amino acids. CDR3 DNA: TGTGCCAGCAGCCAAATTGGGACTAGCGTAAACAATGAGCAGTTCTTC. It codes for CASSQIGTSVNNEQFF.

CDR3 coding DNA: TGTGCCAGCAGCCCACAGGGGGCTAATGAAAAACTGTTTTTT. Protein sequence: CASSPQGANEKLFF. The V gene is TRBV7-2, the J gene TRBJ1-4; 8 bases match TRBD1. Germline values: CDR1 SGHTA, CDR2 FQGNSA. Losses at the gene ends were 5 bases for V and 3 bases for J; bases not matched to a gene: 2. The CDR3 consists of 14 residues.

The rearrangement joins TRBV12-3 or TRBV12-4 to TRBJ1-3, with a weak D call TRBD1 (5 bases). Trimming took 5 bases from V and 10 from J, leaving 9 bases between them. The CDR3 length is 11 residues. CDR3 nucleotide sequence: TGTGCCAGCAGTCCGGGGGGTACCATATATTTT. It codes for CASSPGGTIYF.

This clone was found once. The genes are TRBV12-3 or TRBV12-4 and TRBJ2-7; weak D call: TRBD1 (6 bases). CDR3 length equals 13 residues. V lost 5 bases and J 0 bases, leaving 8 bases between the germline ends. CDR3 bases: TGTGCCAGCAGTCCGGACAGCTCCTACGAGCAGTACTTC. It codes for CASSPDSSYEQYF.

The CDR3 reads CASSMGVPTGGFGAFF. CDR3 in DNA: TGTGCCAGTAGTATGGGGGTTCCGACAGGGGGCTTTGGAGCTTTCTTT. J is TRBJ1-1 and V is TRBV19, with 10 bases lining up with TRBD1. Germline V gives CDR1 LNHDA, CDR2 SQIVND (reference sequence). This CDR3 has 16 amino acids. J was trimmed by 10 bases and V by 3 bases; bases with no gene match: 14.

The chain employs TRBV6-5 and TRBJ1-1; 7 nucleotides agree with TRBD1. The CDR3 length is 14 residues. V trimming: 5 bases; J trimming: 1 base; junction bases outside the gene matches: 4. Germline V gives CDR1 MNHEY, CDR2 SVGAGI. The CDR3 DNA reads TGTGCCAGCAGTCCGGACAGGAGGAACACTGAAGCTTTCTTT. Translated, it gives CASSPDRRNTEAFF.

Of note for this clone: Within the sample, other DNA sequences also encode this same CDR3. The chain joins TRBV7-2 to TRBJ2-5; maybe TRBD1 (6 bases). Germline V gives CDR1 SGHTA, CDR2 FQGNSA. CDR3 length: 14 residues. V lost 0 bases to trimming and J lost 5 bases, with 10 bases between them. CDR3 in DNA: TGTGCCAGCAGCTTAGCGGGGGCCGGTGAGACCCAGTACTTC. Translated: CASSLAGAGETQYF.

A single count supports this clone. The chain joins TRBV19 to TRBJ1-1, with D possibly TRBD1 on 6 matching bases. From germline, CDR1 is LNHDA and CDR2 SQIVND (reference sequence). V lost 1 base and J lost 11, with 14 bases in between. The length of the CDR3 is 13 residues. In DNA, the CDR3 is TGTGCCAGTAGTATAGGAGGACAGTTGACTGCTTTCTTT. Its protein product is CASSIGGQLTAFF.

This chain uses TRBV5-4 with TRBJ2-7; D is possibly TRBD1 (5 bases). The V end lost 0 bases, the J end lost 6 bases, and 16 bases lay between the germline ends. The CDR3 length is 15 residues. From germline, CDR1 is SGHNT and CDR2 YYREEE (reference sequence). CDR3 coding DNA: TGTGCCAGCAGCTTGGAAGGGGTACAAATTGTCGAGCAGTACTTC. Amino acid sequence: CASSLEGVQIVEQYF.

The CDR3 protein is CASSLLGGPQETQYF. As DNA, the CDR3 is TGTGCCAGCAGCTTACTAGGCGGTCCTCAAGAGACCCAGTACTTC. The J gene is TRBJ2-5, the V gene TRBV7-3, with no clear D. V was shortened by 2 bases and J by 2 bases, with 12 bases between the two germline ends. This CDR3 contains 15 residues. Per germline, CDR1 SGHTA and CDR2 FQGTGA.

The chain carries TRBV6-5 and TRBJ1-1, with TRBD1 matching over 7 bases. V lost 4 bases to trimming and J lost 2 bases; unmatched junction nucleotides: 7. Germline values: CDR1 MNHEY, CDR2 SVGAGI. This CDR3 comprises 15 residues. The DNA of the CDR3 is TGTGCCAGCAGTTTGAGGACAGGATCTAACACTGAAGCTTTCTTT. This encodes CASSLRTGSNTEAFF.

This chain connects TRBV11-2 to TRBJ1-1, with D tentatively TRBD1 (5 bases). There are 15 residues in the CDR3. V lost 5 bases and J 8 bases, leaving 21 bases between the germline ends. Germline CDR1 SGHAT, CDR2 FQNNGV. The DNA for the CDR3 is TGTGCCAGCAGCCCCTATGAGAGCCTTGACAGCGAAGCTTTCTTT. It encodes CASSPYESLDSEAFF.

The rearrangement uses TRBV4-1 and TRBJ2-7, with 7 nucleotides matching TRBD1. This CDR3 has 15 residues. Losses at the gene ends were 2 bases for V and 6 bases for J; bases not matched to a gene: 10. CDR1 and CDR2 (germline): MGHRA, YSYEKL. The DNA of the CDR3 is TGCGCCAGCAGCCAAACCGAACAACAGGGGATCGAGCAGTACTTC. Amino acid sequence: CASSQTEQQGIEQYF.

V and J are TRBV5-6 and TRBJ2-1; D remains ambiguous. V was trimmed by 0 bases and J by 8 bases, leaving 6 bases between them. This CDR3 has 12 residues. CDR1 is SGHDT and CDR2 is YYEEEE in the germline V gene. This chain's CDR3 is CASSLDRYEQFF. CDR3 nucleotides: TGTGCCAGCAGCTTGGATCGGTATGAGCAGTTCTTC.

V gene TRBV15 combines with J gene TRBJ2-3; 10 bases are shared with TRBD2. This CDR3 has 18 amino acids. J lost 3 bases, V lost 0 bases, and 9 bases had no gene match. Per germline, CDR1 LNHNV and CDR2 YYDKDF (reference sequence). As DNA, the CDR3 is TGTGCCACCAGCAGAGATCCCCAAAGCGGGGGGGCAACAGATACGCAGTATTTT. Translating gives CATSRDPQSGGATDTQYF. The full variable domain, rest sourced from reference TRBV15 and TRBJ2-3, is DAMVIQNPRYQVTQFGKPVTLSCSQTLNHNVMYWYQQKSSQAPKLLFHYYDKDFNNEADTPDNFQSRRPNTSFCFLDIRSPGLGDTAMYLCATSRDPQSGGATDTQYFGPGTRLTVL.

This clone has a single count. The genes are TRBV27 and TRBJ1-1, with no clear D. Trimming pared 2 bases from V and 5 bases from J, leaving 12 bases between. The CDR3 covers 14 residues. Germline V lookup: CDR1 MNHEY, CDR2 SMNVEV (reference sequence). CDR3 coding DNA: TGTGCCAGCAGTTTAGTCTCGGGAAGGACTGAAGCTTTCTTT. The encoded protein is CASSLVSGRTEAFF.

The chain links TRBV6-5 to TRBJ2-7; 10 bases map to TRBD1. Germline CDR1 is MNHEY and CDR2 is SVGAGI. J was trimmed by 3 bases and V by 5 bases; bases with no gene match: 4. The CDR3 length is 14 residues. In DNA form, the CDR3 reads TGTGCCAGCAGTCCCGGACAGGGGGGCTACGAGCAGTACTTC. It translates to CASSPGQGGYEQYF.

V is TRBV19 and J is TRBJ1-1; 8 bases are a match to TRBD1. Germline V gene lookup returns CDR1 LNHDA and CDR2 SQIVND (reference sequence). V dropped 3 bases and J dropped 4; count of bases not matched to a gene: 1. CDR3 length: 13 amino acids. Here the CDR3 reads CASSITGGTEAFF. DNA for the CDR3: TGTGCCAGTAGTATTACAGGGGGCACTGAAGCTTTCTTT.

The chain has TRBV6-4 and TRBJ2-3, with 11 bases fitting TRBD2. With 5 bases clipped from V and 5 bases from J, the junction kept 9 bases outside the gene matches. The germline gives CDR1 MRHNA, CDR2 SNTAGT. This CDR3 has 16 residues. The CDR3 sequence: CASSPVSSGGVDTQYF. As DNA, the CDR3 is TGTGCCAGCAGTCCGGTCAGTAGCGGGGGGGTAGATACGCAGTATTTT.

The V call is TRBV7-2, the J call TRBJ2-2; 10 bases agree with TRBD2. The J segment lost 7 bases and the V segment lost 4 bases, leaving 6 bases of the junction unmatched. This CDR3 has 15 residues. Looked up from germline, CDR1 is SGHTA and CDR2 is FQGNSA. CDR3 coding DNA: TGTGCCAGCAGCTCCCCCATAGCGGGGGGCGGGGAGCTGTTTTTT. Amino acid sequence: CASSSPIAGGGELFF. Supplemented by reference TRBV7-2 and TRBJ2-2, the full variable domain reads GAGVSQSPSNKVTEKGKDVELRCDPISGHTALYWYRQSLGQGLEFLIYFQGNSAPDKSGLPSDRFSAERTGGSVSTLTIQRTQQEDSAVYLCASSSPIAGGGELFFGEGSRLTVL.

The J gene is TRBJ2-2, the V gene TRBV25-1, with D perhaps matching TRBD2 (6 bases). The CDR3 contains 15 residues. Germline CDR1 and CDR2: MGHDK and SYGVNS. Trimming stripped 5 bases from V and 1 base from J, with 11 bases between. CDR3 bases: TGTGCCAGCAGTTTAGGAGGGGTGAACACCGGGGAGCTGTTTTTT. Translation gives CASSLGGVNTGELFF.

This clone was seen only once. The chain joins TRBV2 to TRBJ1-1; TRBD1 aligns across 9 bases. Per germline, CDR1 SNHLY and CDR2 FYNNEI. The CDR3 runs 14 residues. V shed 2 bases and J 3 bases; nucleotides not matched to a gene: 1. CDR3 protein: CASSEWDRDTEAFF. The CDR3, as DNA: TGTGCCAGCAGTGAATGGGACAGGGACACTGAAGCTTTCTTT.

V gene TRBV9 combines with J gene TRBJ2-3; 7 bases agree with TRBD1. CDR1 and CDR2 (germline): SGDLS, YYNGEE. V shed 3 bases, J shed 4 bases, and the junction held 8 bases outside the gene matches. The CDR3 is 15 residues long. The CDR3 sequence: CASSAQGTASDTQYF. The CDR3 DNA is TGTGCCAGCAGCGCCCAAGGGACAGCCTCAGATACGCAGTATTTT.